This TCR beta chain was retrieved from a study of cytomegalovirus exposure and HLA in healthy donors. Notes on the study in general: Cytomegalovirus status was reportedly diagnosed by the classifier with high sensitivity and specificity.

The V gene end was trimmed by 5 bases and the J gene end by 3 bases; junction bases not matched to a gene: 4. The CDR3 spans 15 residues. The germline V gene has CDR1 SGHTA and CDR2 FQGNSA. In the case of this clone: Its antigen is unidentified.

Clones were sequenced by immunoSEQ multiplex PCR, and TCRdb holds only the in-frame ones, with some missing. The sample gives about 300,000 clones, around 87% of which show up once; roughly 1% is in the top ten. The rearrangement links TRBV7-2 to TRBJ2-3; 11 positions match TRBD2. Source material: PBMCs. This receptor was obtained from a woman younger than 30 in good health and CMV-seronegative. The CDR3 DNA sequence: TGTGCCAGCAGCCGAGGACTAGCGGGTACAGATACGCAGTATTTT. Translated, it gives CASSRGLAGTDTQYF.